This T cell receptor (beta chain) was profiled in a study of blood T cell repertoires in COVID-19. Overall study context: T cells, B-cell-depleted T cells, or PBMCs supplied cDNA or gDNA.

The CDR3 has 15 amino acids. The trim removed 4 bases at V and 2 bases at J, leaving 6 bases unmatched. Germline V gene sequence: CDR1 MNHEY, CDR2 SMNVEV (reference sequence). In the authors' methods: From reference gene primer amplification, estimates of nucleated cell counts were derived. Clones were sequenced by immunoSEQ multiplex PCR, and TCRdb holds only the in-frame ones, with some missing. V, J and clone size derive from that table, while D and trimming were established from the DNA sequence. This sample carries under 200,000 clones, around four fifths of them seen once, and the ten largest clones take roughly 5%.

Material for sequencing was peripheral blood. The chain couples TRBV27 to TRBJ1-2; 8 bases fit TRBD1. The sequence was collected from a woman in her 30s with acute or convalescent COVID-19. CDR3 bases: TGTGCCAGCAGTTCCGGACAGGGCACGAACTATGGCTACACCTTC. Its protein product is CASSSGQGTNYGYTF.